This passage covers 6 T cell receptor beta chains from one sample sequenced in a study of blood T cells in healthy people across ages. With a J-beta primer mix and a sample-barcoded 5' primer, a second PCR ran about 7 to 11 cycles. MiXCR, applied by TCRdb to the 5' RACE reads, yields one record per CDR3 protein. The sample records 730,000 or so distinct CDR3 sequences, 40% to 50% being singletons. Sequencing was performed on blood. The receptors were sampled from a man older than 75 in good health.

This chain uses TRBV6-2 or TRBV6-3 with TRBJ2-7; tentative D call: TRBD2 (5 bases). Germline V gives CDR1 MNHEY, CDR2 SVGEGT. Trimming removed 4 bases at V and 6 bases at J, with 19 bases between. CDR3 size: 15 residues. This CDR3 is CASSWPLASRAEQYF. The CDR3 coding sequence is TGTGCCAGCAGTTGGCCCCTAGCAAGCCGGGCCGAGCAGTACTTC.

The V call is TRBV9, the J call TRBJ2-3; 7 bases map to TRBD2. This CDR3 spans 16 amino acids. J was trimmed by 0 bases and V by 0 bases; bases with no gene match: 4. CDR1 is SGDLS and CDR2 is YYNGEE in the germline V gene. CDR3: CASSVEGGSSTDTQYF. The CDR3, as DNA: TGTGCCAGCAGCGTAGAGGGAGGGTCTAGCACAGATACGCAGTATTTT.

This sequence joins TRBV5-1 and TRBJ2-5; D call uncertain. CDR3 size: 14 residues. CDR1 and CDR2 from the germline V gene are SGHRS and YFSETQ. Trimming pared 0 bases from V and 5 bases from J, leaving 11 bases between. The CDR3 sequence is CASSLGDWSETQYF. The CDR3 bases are TGCGCCAGCAGCTTGGGTGACTGGTCGGAGACCCAGTACTTC.

This chain joins TRBV6-6 and TRBJ2-2; the match to TRBD1 covers 9 bases. The CDR3 is made up of 16 amino acids. Germline V gives CDR1 MNHNY, CDR2 SVGAGI (reference sequence). V dropped 6 bases and J dropped 4; count of bases not matched to a gene: 9. The CDR3 protein is CASRPPGQGSTGELFF. The CDR3 DNA reads TGTGCCAGCAGACCCCCGGGACAGGGTTCCACCGGGGAGCTGTTTTTT.

In its sample, this clonotype was seen many times. V is TRBV6-2 or TRBV6-3 and J is TRBJ2-7, with D unresolved. With 8 bases removed from V and 7 bases from J, the gap between germline ends came to 12 bases. There are 11 residues in the CDR3. Looked up from germline, CDR1 is MNHEY and CDR2 is SVGEGT. The CDR3 is CASASFGEQYF. In DNA, the CDR3 is TGTGCCAGCGCAAGTTTTGGGGAGCAGTACTTC.

This clonotype was seen only a few times. V is TRBV28 and J is TRBJ2-1; TRBD1 matches at 8 bases. After removal of 5 bases from V and 5 bases from J, the junction contained 8 bases not matched to a gene. The CDR3 is 15 residues long. Looked up from germline, CDR1 is MDHEN and CDR2 is SYDVKM. The CDR3 sequence: CASSPGQGLDNEQFF. The CDR3 DNA follows: TGTGCCAGCAGTCCTGGACAGGGTCTGGACAATGAGCAGTTCTTC.